Following are 19 T cell receptor beta chains from one sample sequenced in a study of blood T cells in healthy people across ages. A J-beta primer mix and a sample-barcoded 5' primer were used in a second PCR of about 7 to 12 cycles. One entry per CDR3 protein, called by TCRdb with MiXCR from the 5' RACE reads. The table lists around 870,000 distinct CDR3 sequences, around 28% of them singletons. Material: blood. The receptors originated from an elderly woman in good health.

J is TRBJ2-5 and V is TRBV20-1, with 7 nucleotides matching TRBD2. After removal of 3 bases from V and 2 bases from J, the junction contained 15 bases not matched to a gene. Looked up from germline, CDR1 is DFQATT and CDR2 is SNEGSKA (reference sequence). The CDR3 runs to 17 residues. The CDR3 spells CSARPPIQRGRQETQYF. CDR3 in DNA: TGCAGTGCTAGGCCTCCTATCCAGCGGGGCCGTCAAGAGACCCAGTACTTC.

This clonotype appeared a single time. It may be a read error: a sequence one base away is much more abundant. The chain uses TRBV2 and TRBJ2-5; 9 nucleotides agree with TRBD1. The CDR3 is 13 amino acids. The germline CDR1 and CDR2 sequences are SNHLY and FYNNEI. The CDR3 reads CACSDGTGETQYF. The DNA for the CDR3 is TGTGCCTGCAGTGATGGGACAGGGGAGACCCAGTACTTC.

There are a few counts of this clonotype. The chain is built from TRBV11-3 and TRBJ1-2; no clear D gene. The CDR3 length is 17 residues. Germline V gives CDR1 SGHNT, CDR2 YENEEA. Trimming cost V 4 bases and J 3 bases, with 21 bases left between them. CDR3 protein: CASSSGLTVTCHYGYTF. CDR3 nucleotides: TGTGCCAGCAGCTCCGGACTGACGGTTACCTGTCACTATGGCTACACCTTC.

As regards this clonotype: A much larger clone is a single base away; this may be a read error. This chain uses TRBV7-2 with TRBJ1-2; perhaps TRBD1 as D (5 bases). The germline gives CDR1 SGHTA, CDR2 FQGNSA. This CDR3 is built from 15 residues. V was shortened by 5 bases and J by 2 bases, with 15 bases between the two germline ends. The DNA of the CDR3 is TGTGCCAGCAGCCCCAGCGGGGGGGTGAACTATGGCTACACCTTC. This sequence encodes CASSPSGGVNYGYTF.

The rearrangement joins TRBV20-1 to TRBJ1-2; D might be TRBD1 (5 bases). Trimming pared 0 bases from V and 8 bases from J, leaving 16 bases between. Germline values: CDR1 DFQATT, CDR2 SNEGSKA (reference sequence). There are 14 residues in the CDR3. For the CDR3, the DNA is TGCAGTGCTAGAGATGCCGGGACTAATAGAGGCTACACCTTC. It translates to CSARDAGTNRGYTF.

This clonotype has more than one count but fewer than ten. One base away lies a much larger clone, so this may be a sequencing read error. The genes are TRBV7-2 and TRBJ1-2; 10 nucleotides line up with TRBD1. CDR3 length: 16 amino acids. Per germline, CDR1 SGHTA and CDR2 FQGNSA. This CDR3 reads CAGSLEPGQGLAGYTF. DNA of the CDR3: TGTGCCGGCAGCTTAGAACCGGGACAGGGGCTTGCTGGCTACACCTTC.

DNA of the CDR3: TGTGCCAGCATTACCCCGGGGGCCACTGAAGCTTTCTTT. Translating it yields CASITPGATEAFF. This chain links TRBV6-5 with TRBJ1-1; D is possibly TRBD1 (6 bases). This CDR3 is built from 13 residues. CDR1 is MNHEY and CDR2 is SVGAGI in the germline V gene. Trimming shortened V by 7 bases and J by 4 bases, and 13 bases separated the two germline ends.

The chain employs TRBV6-2 or TRBV6-3 and TRBJ2-2, with a tentative D call TRBD2 (5 bases). V lost 8 bases to trimming and J lost 6 bases, with 16 bases between them. CDR1 MNHEY and CDR2 SVGEGT come from the germline V gene. The CDR3 sequence is 14 residues long. The CDR3: CASEEVVGSGELFF. In DNA, the CDR3 is TGTGCCAGCGAGGAGGTTGTGGGGTCCGGGGAGCTGTTTTTT.

This clonotype showed up just a few times. The J gene is TRBJ2-1, the V gene TRBV6-1; no clear D gene. Germline lookup yields CDR1 MNHNS and CDR2 SASEGT. V was trimmed by 1 base and J by 4 bases, leaving 14 bases between them. This CDR3 spans 16 amino acids. The chain's CDR3 is CASSEGIRALYNEQFF. The CDR3 DNA is TGTGCCAGCAGTGAAGGTATTAGGGCTTTATACAATGAGCAGTTCTTC.

A few counts support this clonotype. This likely came from a read error, as a far larger clone is one base away. The chain couples TRBV6-2 or TRBV6-3 to TRBJ2-1; D uncertain. V was shortened by 6 bases and J by 6 bases, with 6 bases between the two germline ends. This CDR3 spans 11 amino acids. From germline, CDR1 is MNHEY and CDR2 SVGEGT. The DNA for the CDR3 is TGTGCCAGCAGCTTTACCAATGAGCAGTTCTTC. Residues: CASSFTNEQFF.

This clonotype was counted ten times or more. V is TRBV29-1 and J is TRBJ2-5; a possible D gene is TRBD1 (6 bases). This CDR3 contains 15 residues. V was pared by 4 bases and J by 6 bases, with 21 bases between. Germline CDR1 reads SQVTM; CDR2 reads ANQGSEA. The CDR3 DNA is TGCAGCGTTGGGGAACCGGGACACCATGGTCAGACCCAGTACTTC. Its protein is CSVGEPGHHGQTQYF.

This clonotype was observed many times. This chain joins TRBV20-1 and TRBJ2-5, with a tentative D call TRBD2 (5 bases). The CDR3 extends over 13 amino acids. Germline CDR1 is DFQATT and CDR2 is SNEGSKA (reference sequence). V gave up 3 bases and J gave up 2 bases, with 10 bases separating them. CDR3 in DNA: TGCAGTGCTAGGTTCCCGGGGCAAGAGACCCAGTACTTC. Its translation: CSARFPGQETQYF.

The V call is TRBV18, the J call TRBJ2-1, with D maybe TRBD1 (5 bases). The V end was cut by 5 bases, the J end by 0 bases, with 14 bases between. Germline lookup yields CDR1 KGHSH and CDR2 LQKENI. This CDR3 has 16 amino acids. CDR3 in amino acids: CASSMLPTDSYNEQFF. CDR3 DNA sequence: TGTGCCAGCTCAATGTTACCGACAGACTCCTACAATGAGCAGTTCTTC. The full variable domain, completed using reference TRBV18 and TRBJ2-1, is NAGVMQNPRHLVRRRGQEARLRCSPMKGHSHVYWYRQLPEEGLKFMVYLQKENIIDESGMPKERFSAEFPKEGPSILRIQQVVRGDSAAYFCASSMLPTDSYNEQFFGPGTRLTVL.

CDR3: CASRRDRGYNEQFF. The CDR3 region has the DNA TGTGCCAGCAGGCGGGACAGGGGATACAATGAGCAGTTCTTC. V is TRBV6-5 and J is TRBJ2-1; 10 bases fit TRBD1. Losses at the gene ends were 6 bases for V and 4 bases for J; bases not matched to a gene: 3. The CDR3 spans 14 residues. Germline V gene sequence: CDR1 MNHEY, CDR2 SVGAGI.

This clonotype was recorded at least ten times. V and J are TRBV6-1 and TRBJ2-5; D not certain. V was clipped by 1 base and J by 4 bases, with 10 bases between them. The CDR3 loop spans 14 amino acids. Germline loops: CDR1 MNHNS, CDR2 SASEGT. The CDR3 nucleotides are TGTGCCAGCAGTGAAGGGACCAAAGGAGAGACCCAGTACTTC. Translating it yields CASSEGTKGETQYF.

The V gene is TRBV5-1, the J gene TRBJ1-1, with 9 bases aligning to TRBD1. Germline-derived CDR1 and CDR2 are SGHRS and YFSETQ. V was clipped by 2 bases and J by 4 bases; unmatched bases: 6. This CDR3 has 15 amino acids. The CDR3 DNA follows: TGCGCCAGCAGCTTTTCTCCGGACAGGGGCACTGAAGCTTTCTTT. Protein: CASSFSPDRGTEAFF.

This clonotype was recorded a few times. V is TRBV7-9 and J is TRBJ1-1, with unresolved D. CDR3 length equals 14 residues. In germline, CDR1 is SEHNR, CDR2 FQNEAQ (reference sequence). Trimming took off 1 base at V and 1 base at J, with 7 bases between the two ends. This chain's CDR3 is CASSLVQKNTEAFF. The CDR3 coding sequence is TGTGCCAGCAGCTTAGTTCAAAAGAACACTGAAGCTTTCTTT.

This clonotype was found a few times. The chain combines TRBV7-8 with TRBJ1-2; weak D call: TRBD1 (6 bases). Germline CDR1 and CDR2: SGHVS and FQNEAQ. V gave up 4 bases and J gave up 8 bases, with 26 bases separating them. The CDR3 length is 17 residues. The CDR3 sequence is CASSSTLDRPPVRGYTF. The CDR3 bases are TGTGCCAGCAGCTCCACCCTAGACAGGCCCCCAGTGCGGGGCTACACCTTC.

The chain couples TRBV6-1 to TRBJ2-1; D is undetermined. Near its end, the DNA agrees better with TRBJ2-7, so the J call may be wrong. This CDR3 comprises 15 residues. Germline loops: CDR1 MNHNS, CDR2 SASEGT. The CDR3: CAGISVVSSYNEQYF. The CDR3 nucleotides are TGTGCCGGCATATCCGTGGTGAGCTCCTACAATGAGCAGTACTTC.